The clone carrying this T cell receptor beta chain was detected only a few times. The antigen remains undetermined. These data come from a study of response to subunit inactivated influenza vaccine. General study points: Authors suggested that a seasonal influenza vaccination recruits few new T cells each time.

The CDR3 consists of 15 residues. Germline assignment: CDR1 LGHDT and CDR2 YNNKEL (reference sequence). Trimming at V came to 0 bases and at J to 2 bases, leaving 1 base not matched to a gene. MiXCR was run by TCRdb on the RT-PCR reads, yielding one entry per CDR3 protein. This sample has about 180,000 distinct CDR3 sequences, with approximately 9.2% found just once. Sequences were derived from non-naive T cells sorted from PBMCs, sampled on the day of vaccination. This receptor was identified in a man in his fifties who received an inactivated influenza vaccine. The chain employs TRBV3-1 and TRBJ2-1, with 7 bases fitting TRBD2. This chain's CDR3 is CASSQEGGAYNEQFF. CDR3 DNA sequence: TGTGCCAGCAGCCAAGAGGGGGGGGCCTACAATGAGCAGTTCTTC.